This record concerns one T cell receptor beta chain sequence. Its specificity is not known. The sample belongs to a study of T cells after yellow fever vaccination. Study results and caveats: Reappearance after the booster was observed for most primary-vaccination clones (roughly 95% CD4, about 90% CD8).

CDR1 and CDR2 from the germline V gene are SGHRS and YFSETQ. J was trimmed by 4 bases and V by 7 bases; bases with no gene match: 11. The CDR3 is 14 residues long. 5'RACE template switching added a universal primer site and UMIs to TCR cDNA. TCRdb itself ran the 5' RACE reads through MiXCR, one entry per CDR3 protein. The sample yields 500,000 to 650,000 distinct CDR3 sequences, about a sixth seen once. The V and J genes are TRBV5-1 and TRBJ2-7, with 7 bases matching TRBD1. The specimen comprised PBMCs, sampled around 5 days after the first yellow fever vaccination. The sequence came from a young man who received the YFV17D yellow fever vaccine. The CDR3 nucleotides read TGCGCCAGCTCCCCGTCGACAGGGATGTACGAGCAGTACTTC. It encodes CASSPSTGMYEQYF.